This record looks at one T cell receptor beta chain sequence and its context. Its antigen remains unknown. V was trimmed by 1 base and J by 2 bases, leaving 18 bases between them. The CDR3 is 18 amino acids. The germline V gene has CDR1 SGHVS and CDR2 FQNEAQ. These data originate in a study of vaccination effects on CD4 cells after COVID-19. Some clones are missing from TCRdb's copy, which holds only in-frame ones; the method was immunoSEQ multiplex PCR. The table has tens of thousands of clones, around 72% seen once. In the ViraFEST assay, antigen-specific CD4+ clonotypes were identified by expansion after peptide-pool stimulation. CD4+ T cell isolation took place after 10 days of culture. SARS-CoV-2 infection was confirmed by PCR in the person between March and December 2020. Roughly 2 million PBMC per well were cultured with 10 IU/ml IL-2 and about 10 ug/ml peptides. In the negative control culture, an HIV-1 Nef peptide pool was present.

The sequences come from CD4+ T cells from PBMCs cultured with HIV peptides, collected before COVID-19 vaccination. Subset denoted: HIV-1 Nef peptide pool negative control/reference culture. This clonotype originated in a human donor who had a prior SARS-CoV-2 infection. This chain connects TRBV7-8 to TRBJ1-3; the D gene is possibly TRBD1 (5 bases). CDR3 protein: CASSLGSWGGSAGNTIYF. The CDR3 coding sequence is TGTGCCAGCAGCTTAGGTTCTTGGGGGGGGAGCGCTGGAAACACCATATATTTT.